The 21 T cell receptor beta chains below come from one sample, sequenced in a study of T-cell reconstitution after alpha-beta-depleted transplantation in children. Unique molecular identifiers were used to barcode this TCRbeta library. TCRdb independently ran MiXCR on the PCR reads; one entry per CDR3 protein. The top ten hold approximately 25% of the sample, which has 440,000 or so distinct CDR3 sequences, roughly 43% seen once. The specimen was PBMCs, collected before TCRalphabeta/CD19-depleted stem cell transplant. These receptors originate from a girl aged 2-10 years with aplastic anemia, due to receive a stem cell transplant.

V and J are TRBV20-1 and TRBJ2-7; a possible D gene is TRBD1 (6 bases). Germline lookup yields CDR1 DFQATT and CDR2 SNEGSKA (reference sequence). The CDR3 totals 16 residues. V lost 3 bases, J lost 3 bases, and 21 bases lay in between. The CDR3 DNA follows: TGCAGTGCTAGCCATACCTTAAAATGGACAGTCTACGAGCAGTACTTC. This sequence encodes CSASHTLKWTVYEQYF.

This clonotype has only one observation. The DNA of the CDR3 is TGTGCCAGCAGCCGAGTTGGGGTATATCCCCAGCATTTT. This codes for CASSRVGVYPQHF. This chain links TRBV28 with TRBJ1-5; D gene ambiguous. This CDR3 spans 13 amino acids. Germline V CDR1 and CDR2: MDHEN, SYDVKM. V was cut by 6 bases and J by 10 bases, with 16 bases left in between. Complete variable domain (other parts from reference TRBV28 and TRBJ1-5): DVKVTQSSRYLVKRTGEKVFLECVQDMDHENMFWYRQDPGLGLRLIYFSYDVKMKEKGDIPEGYSVSREKKERFSLILESASTNQTSMYLCASSRVGVYPQHFGDGTRLSIL.

This clonotype has more than one count but fewer than ten. The chain combines TRBV20-1 with TRBJ2-2; 10 positions agree with TRBD2. V gave up 4 bases and J gave up 7 bases; unmatched junction bases: 9. This CDR3 spans 15 amino acids. Germline CDR1 is DFQATT and CDR2 is SNEGSKA (reference sequence). The CDR3 loop is CSAIVAGGGVGELFF. The CDR3 DNA follows: TGCAGTGCTATTGTAGCGGGAGGAGGTGTCGGGGAGCTGTTTTTT.

This clonotype was picked up a small number of times. This rearrangement joins TRBV20-1 to TRBJ1-5; 9 nucleotides align to TRBD1. The CDR3 spans 14 residues. J was trimmed by 7 bases and V by 4 bases; bases with no gene match: 8. Germline CDR1 and CDR2: DFQATT and SNEGSKA (reference sequence). CDR3: CSATKQGAEQPQHF. The CDR3 DNA reads as TGCAGTGCTACTAAACAGGGGGCAGAGCAGCCCCAGCATTTT.

The chain couples TRBV28 to TRBJ2-7; tentatively, D is TRBD2 (6 bases). The CDR3 contains 13 residues. Germline V gene sequence: CDR1 MDHEN, CDR2 SYDVKM. The V end lost 8 bases, the J end lost 7 bases, and 18 bases lay between the germline ends. CDR3 in amino acids: CASAGQGRDEQYF. CDR3 nucleotide sequence: TGTGCCAGCGCGGGGCAGGGCAGGGATGAGCAGTACTTC.

Points on this clonotype: A much more abundant neighbour one base away suggests this may be a read error. The chain links TRBV10-3 to TRBJ2-1; 8 nucleotides align to TRBD2. Germline loops: CDR1 ENHRY, CDR2 SYGVKD. This CDR3 comprises 16 residues. The CDR3 nucleotides read TGTGTCATCAGTTTCACTAGCGGAAGCTCCTACAATGAGCAGTTCTTC. Translating gives CVISFTSGSSYNEQFF.

This clonotype was found many times. The V call is TRBV20-1, the J call TRBJ2-4; D remains ambiguous. This CDR3 has 12 amino acids. In germline, CDR1 is DFQATT, CDR2 SNEGSKA (reference sequence). Trimming cost V 6 bases and J 3 bases, with 9 bases left between them. The CDR3 here is CSASRFKNIQYF. CDR3 DNA: TGCAGTGCCTCCCGTTTCAAAAACATTCAGTACTTC.

This clonotype was recorded many times. The chain carries TRBV20-1 and TRBJ2-2; perhaps TRBD1 as D (6 bases). Germline CDR1 and CDR2: DFQATT and SNEGSKA (reference sequence). Trimming removed 0 bases at V and 1 base at J, with 12 bases between. The CDR3 covers 16 residues. The CDR3 sequence: CSARDGGLGNTGELFF. The CDR3, as DNA: TGCAGTGCTAGAGATGGGGGCCTCGGGAACACCGGGGAGCTGTTTTTT.

This chain joins TRBV10-3 and TRBJ2-7, with 10 bases fitting TRBD2. This CDR3 contains 16 residues. The germline gives CDR1 ENHRY, CDR2 SYGVKD. With V trimmed by 2 bases and J by 0 bases, 4 bases remained unmatched. The CDR3 protein is CAISEGLAASSYEQYF. In DNA, the CDR3 is TGTGCCATCAGTGAGGGACTAGCGGCGAGCTCCTACGAGCAGTACTTC.

The chain uses TRBV6-5 and TRBJ1-4, with 9 positions matching TRBD1. Unmatched junction bases numbered 4, after V lost 2 bases and J lost 6 bases. Germline CDR1 is MNHEY and CDR2 is SVGAGI. There are 15 residues in the CDR3. DNA for the CDR3: TGTGCCAGCAGTTACCCGGGACAGGGTTATGAAAAACTGTTTTTT. Translated: CASSYPGQGYEKLFF.

The chain combines TRBV10-3 with TRBJ2-3; the D gene could be TRBD1 or TRBD2 (6 bases each). Germline lookup yields CDR1 ENHRY and CDR2 SYGVKD. Trimming cost V 2 bases and J 1 base, with 10 bases left between them. The CDR3 is made up of 15 amino acids. The CDR3 coding sequence is TGTGCCATCAGTGAGGAGGGGGGACGCACAGATACGCAGTATTTT. It codes for CAISEEGGRTDTQYF.

This chain uses TRBV6-4 with TRBJ2-7; weak D call: TRBD1 (5 bases). The CDR3 extends over 14 amino acids. Germline values: CDR1 MRHNA, CDR2 SNTAGT. Trimming cost V 5 bases and J 2 bases, with 13 bases left between them. The CDR3 coding sequence is TGTGCCAGCAGTCGACAGACCGGTACCTACGAGCAGTACTTC. The encoded protein is CASSRQTGTYEQYF.

The V gene is TRBV20-1, the J gene TRBJ2-3, with 9 bases matching TRBD2. Per the germline V gene, CDR1 is DFQATT and CDR2 is SNEGSKA (reference sequence). The CDR3 totals 14 residues. Trimming cost V 4 bases and J 7 bases; bases outside gene matches: 9. In nucleotides, the CDR3 is TGCAGTGCTACGGCGCGGGGGGGCCCGAATACGCAGTATTTT. Its translation is CSATARGGPNTQYF.

The table lists this clonotype with many counts. The gene calls are TRBV12-3 or TRBV12-4 and TRBJ2-5; D ambiguous. The CDR3 covers 16 residues. V was trimmed by 3 bases and J by 4 bases, leaving 18 bases between them. CDR3 in DNA: TGTGCCAGCAGTTTCGGAGAACAGTTCCGTGGAGAGACCCAGTACTTC. It translates to CASSFGEQFRGETQYF.

This clonotype was detected many times. This chain uses TRBV6-1 with TRBJ1-5, with TRBD1 as a possible D gene (5 bases). The CDR3 loop spans 15 amino acids. The ends were cut back, 4 bases at V and 0 bases at J, with 10 bases in the middle. Germline V CDR1 and CDR2: MNHNS, SASEGT. The CDR3: CASSGRTPSNQPQHF. CDR3 coding DNA: TGTGCCAGCAGTGGAAGGACACCTAGCAATCAGCCCCAGCATTTT.

The chain carries TRBV7-2 and TRBJ2-7; 9 bases line up with TRBD1. This CDR3 is 17 amino acids long. Germline-derived CDR1 and CDR2 are SGHTA and FQGNSA. The ends lost 0 bases at V and 3 bases at J; junction bases unmatched: 9. The CDR3 bases are TGTGCCAGCAGCTTAGCGCTGGTTGGGACAGGGAGCTACGAGCAGTACTTC. It translates to CASSLALVGTGSYEQYF.

The gene calls are TRBV6-1 and TRBJ1-3; the D gene is possibly TRBD1 (6 bases). V shed 6 bases and J shed 4 bases, with 10 bases lying between them. The germline CDR1 and CDR2 sequences are MNHNS and SASEGT. CDR3 size: 13 residues. The CDR3 loop reads CASRPGGGNTIYF. The CDR3 DNA reads as TGTGCCAGCAGACCTGGGGGCGGAAACACCATATATTTT.

The rearrangement joins TRBV5-1 to TRBJ2-1; 8 positions agree with TRBD2. From germline, CDR1 is SGHRS and CDR2 YFSETQ. Trimming removed 1 base from V and 3 bases from J; junction bases left unmatched: 9. The CDR3 spans 17 residues. DNA for the CDR3: TGCGCCAGCAGCTTGAGGGGAAGCGGGAGCGTCTACAATGAGCAGTTCTTC. Its translation: CASSLRGSGSVYNEQFF.

This clonotype was seen at least ten times. This sequence joins TRBV29-1 and TRBJ2-7; D is unresolved. The CDR3 has 12 residues. V dropped 6 bases and J dropped 0 bases, with 9 bases sitting between them. CDR1 is SQVTM, CDR2 ANQGSEA, per germline. The CDR3 loop reads CSVSSASYEQYF. As DNA, the CDR3 is TGCAGCGTGTCTTCCGCCTCCTACGAGCAGTACTTC.

For the CDR3, the DNA is TGTGCCTGGAGTTCACGCAGGGGGCTCACCGGGGAGCTGTTTTTT. Amino acids: CAWSSRRGLTGELFF. The chain links TRBV30 to TRBJ2-2; 8 bases line up with TRBD1. Germline trimming cut 2 bases from V and 4 bases from J; bases unmatched to any gene: 6. Per the germline V gene, CDR1 is GTSNPN and CDR2 is SVGIG (reference sequence). The CDR3 sequence is 15 residues long.

The chain couples TRBV5-6 to TRBJ2-2, with TRBD2 matching over 11 bases. Germline loops: CDR1 SGHDT, CDR2 YYEEEE. The trim removed 2 bases at V and 6 bases at J, leaving 3 bases unmatched. The CDR3 has 15 amino acids. The CDR3 nucleotides read TGTGCCAGCAGCTTTCGACTAGCGGGGTCCGGGGAGCTGTTTTTT. It is translated as CASSFRLAGSGELFF.